Listed below are T cell receptor beta chains from one sample, sequenced in a study of blood T cell repertoires in COVID-19. Sequencing was performed with immunoSEQ multiplex PCR; in TCRdb, only in-frame clones are kept and a portion is missing. In the table there are nearly 250,000 clones, 65% to 90% of which are singletons. Sequences were obtained from PBMCs or T cells enriched from blood (not recorded which). The receptor source for this set is a woman aged 45-65 years with acute COVID-19. CDR3s include the opening cysteine and the closing phenylalanine or tryptophan.

V gene	J gene	CDR3 protein
TRBV7-2	TRBJ1-3	CASSPWGGDGNTIYF
TRBV18	TRBJ2-3	CASSRQSGGTDTQYF
TRBV19	TRBJ2-6	CASSSYRDSGANVLTF
TRBV4-3	TRBJ1-2	CASSQDPGRGSAGYTF
TRBV7-9	TRBJ1-1	CASSPRSGRQGALTEAFF
TRBV5-8	TRBJ1-6	CASSPGTWNSPLHF
TRBV9	TRBJ1-3	CASSVSGSPSPQLRNTIYF
TRBV5-1	TRBJ1-2	CASSPLSHNDYGYTF
TRBV9	TRBJ1-4	CASSDRDRGGRLFF
TRBV5-4	TRBJ2-3	CASSRPITGGAKDTQYF
TRBV7-8	TRBJ2-5	CASSPGPYQETQYF
TRBV2	TRBJ1-1	CASRLRGGAGTGAFLGSKAFF
TRBV19	TRBJ2-2	CASSGGGGELFF
TRBV27	TRBJ1-2	CASSYGQGVRGYTF
TRBV5-4	TRBJ1-6	CASRAQGNSPLHF
TRBV19	TRBJ1-1	CASRTSKGAKADVGAFF
TRBV30	TRBJ2-7	CAWSRGPGQGAYEQYF
TRBV7-2	TRBJ1-1	CASSNPNRGINEAFF
TRBV5-1	TRBJ2-7	CASSLRPGGDGEQYF
TRBV7-8	TRBJ1-1	CASSRGGNTEAFF
TRBV3-1/TRBV3-2	TRBJ2-7	CASSQREGGEQYF
TRBV7-2	TRBJ1-2	CASSTLVGFYGYTF
TRBV7-9	TRBJ2-3	CASTSDLDLTGATDTQYF
TRBV5-6	TRBJ1-4	CASSLGAVNEKLFF
TRBV19	TRBJ2-2	CAVTSGGPPGGELFF
TRBV7-9	TRBJ1-3	CASSTPGQFGNTIYF
TRBV19	TRBJ1-1	CASSPKQGRKYTEAFF
TRBV7-2	TRBJ1-2	CASSLTAAGFNYGYTF
TRBV10-3	TRBJ1-5	CAISDTLRDDQPQHF
TRBV14	TRBJ1-6	CASSQGQVPNSPLHF
TRBV5-1	TRBJ2-1	CASSPGLAVYNEQFF
TRBV5-1	TRBJ2-1	CASSNQGNEQFF
TRBV4-3	TRBJ1-6	CASSQEAPTVSYNSPLHF
TRBV11-2	TRBJ2-5	CASSVTGGEETQYF
TRBV25-1	TRBJ2-3	CASSPGQGREDTQYF
TRBV4-1	TRBJ1-5	CASSQAFMQSNQPQHF
TRBV18	TRBJ1-4	CASSPDRAEKLFF
TRBV12-3/TRBV12-4	TRBJ1-2	CASSLAGDYGYTF
TRBV7-6	TRBJ2-3	CASSQPLATDTQYF
TRBV29-1	TRBJ1-1	CSYRQGNTEAFF
TRBV3-1/TRBV3-2	TRBJ2-5	CASSPTAGGAQTQYF
TRBV5-4	TRBJ2-7	CASSPHRGDAYEQYF
TRBV7-9	TRBJ1-4	CASSLSARGPAEKLFF